A single sample is the source of the 10 T cell receptor beta chains below, sequenced in a study of T cell repertoires in cytomegalovirus infection. TCRdb independently ran MiXCR on the reads; one entry per CDR3 protein. The table records about a million distinct CDR3 sequences, roughly 30% of them present only once. The antigens of these receptors remain unknown. The sample was cultured CD8+ T cells from PBMCs, taken from culture after CMV antigen stimulation. All receptors come from a human donor in good health (CMV status not recorded). Some clones in this sample may be carry-over from other donors' samples.

The V and J genes are TRBV7-3 and TRBJ2-7; maybe TRBD2 (5 bases). Germline V gene data show CDR1 as SGHTA and CDR2 as FQGTGA. The CDR3 is made up of 12 amino acids. V lost 4 bases and J 6 bases, leaving 10 bases between the germline ends. This CDR3 reads CASSSERGEQYF. CDR3 bases: TGTGCCAGCAGCTCCGAACGGGGCGAGCAGTACTTC.

This clonotype has at least ten counts. The V gene is TRBV7-3, the J gene TRBJ1-1; D gene ambiguous. This CDR3 comprises 13 residues. Germline CDR1 SGHTA, CDR2 FQGTGA. The V and J ends lost 0 bases and 1 base respectively, with 3 bases between them. DNA for the CDR3: TGTGCCAGCAGCTTAACTGGGAACACTGAAGCTTTCTTT. This sequence encodes CASSLTGNTEAFF.

The chain uses TRBV6-5 and TRBJ1-1; unclear D gene. The V gene lost 0 bases and the J gene lost 11 bases, with 10 bases spanning the gap. The germline CDR1 and CDR2 sequences are MNHEY and SVGAGI. There are 12 residues in the CDR3. CDR3 sequence reads: CASSYSGRKAFF. The CDR3 bases are TGTGCCAGCAGTTACTCGGGGAGGAAGGCTTTCTTT.

This clonotype was picked up a small number of times. The V and J genes are TRBV5-6 and TRBJ1-6, with 11 bases that match TRBD1. CDR3 length: 14 amino acids. V shed 3 bases and J 11 bases; nucleotides not matched to a gene: 4. The germline V gene encodes CDR1 SGHDT and CDR2 YYEEEE. CDR3 sequence (DNA): TGTGCCAGCAGCTCGGGACAGGGGGTTCCACCCCTCCACTTT. Translation: CASSSGQGVPPLHF.

This clonotype was seen more than once but under ten times. This chain joins TRBV24-1 and TRBJ2-1, with D hard to call. The germline V gene encodes CDR1 KGHDR and CDR2 SFDVKD. This CDR3 spans 15 amino acids. The germline V and J ends were trimmed by 3 bases and 2 bases, with 10 bases remaining between them. The CDR3 bases are TGTGCCACCAGTGATACAAGAAATCCCTACAATGAGCAGTTCTTC. Its translation: CATSDTRNPYNEQFF.

This clonotype has only a few counts. This sequence joins TRBV2 and TRBJ1-6; no clear D. V lost 2 bases and J 7 bases, leaving 3 bases between the germline ends. There are 12 residues in the CDR3. CDR1 and CDR2 from the germline V gene are SNHLY and FYNNEI. CDR3 protein: CASSEINSPLHF. DNA for the CDR3: TGTGCCAGCAGTGAAATCAATTCACCCCTCCACTTT.

The genes are TRBV20-1 and TRBJ2-7; D is uncertain. V lost 0 bases to trimming and J lost 0 bases, with 6 bases between them. This CDR3 is built from 13 residues. Germline V CDR1 and CDR2: DFQATT, SNEGSKA (reference sequence). CDR3 residues: CSAREVSSYEQYV. CDR3 sequence (DNA): TGCAGTGCTAGAGAGGTCAGCTCCTACGAGCAGTACGTC.

In this sample, this clonotype turned up many times. The V call is TRBV7-2, the J call TRBJ2-7; D is possibly TRBD1 (5 bases). From germline, CDR1 is SGHTA and CDR2 FQGNSA. The CDR3 length is 14 residues. The V and J ends lost 1 base and 3 bases respectively, with 10 bases between them. For the CDR3, the DNA is TGTGCCAGCAGCTTAGGAACGCAGGGCTACGAGCAGTACTTC. This gives the protein CASSLGTQGYEQYF.

This clonotype was recorded at least ten times. This chain connects TRBV6-2 or TRBV6-3 to TRBJ2-2; tentatively, D is TRBD2 (6 bases). CDR3 length equals 16 residues. V dropped 2 bases and J dropped 6 bases, with 16 bases sitting between them. Germline values: CDR1 MNHEY, CDR2 SVGEGT. CDR3 sequence reads: CASSYRSIRGSGELFF. DNA for the CDR3: TGTGCCAGCAGTTACCGCTCTATTCGGGGGTCCGGGGAGCTGTTTTTT.

This clonotype was counted at least ten times. The CDR3 spells CASRPQGLYGYTF. In DNA form, the CDR3 reads TGTGCCAGCAGGCCACAGGGCCTCTATGGCTACACCTTC. The chain is built from TRBV7-9 and TRBJ1-2; TRBD1 might be the D (6 bases). There are 13 residues in the CDR3. Looked up from germline, CDR1 is SEHNR and CDR2 is FQNEAQ (reference sequence). V was cut by 6 bases and J by 4 bases, with 12 bases left in between.